Below, 21 T cell receptor beta chains from the same sample are listed, as sequenced in a study of T cells in Graves' hyperthyroidism and ophthalmopathy. From RNA transcripts, TCR beta CDR3 regions were amplified. In the first-round RT-PCR of the TCR CDR3, the HTBI primer set was used. TCRdb used MiXCR to reprocess the multiplex PCR reads, holding one entry per CDR3 protein. The repertoire has roughly 500,000 distinct CDR3 sequences, around 14% of them found once; the top ten carry 5.8%. Specimen: blood. The receptors shown here come from a woman in her twenties or thirties with Graves' hyperthyroidism that later progressed to Graves' ophthalmopathy.

This clonotype has at least ten counts. The V gene is TRBV10-3, the J gene TRBJ2-1; 10 bases fit TRBD2. Per the germline V gene, CDR1 is ENHRY and CDR2 is SYGVKD. The CDR3 spans 14 residues. J was trimmed by 6 bases and V by 4 bases; bases with no gene match: 3. The CDR3 spells CAISGGTSVNEQFF. The CDR3 DNA follows: TGTGCCATCAGTGGGGGGACTAGCGTCAATGAGCAGTTCTTC.

This clonotype was observed a few times. The gene calls are TRBV7-9 and TRBJ2-3; the D gene is possibly TRBD2 (6 bases). This CDR3 is 16 amino acids long. The germline V gene has CDR1 SEHNR and CDR2 FQNEAQ (reference sequence). V was clipped by 1 base and J by 2 bases, with 13 bases between them. The chain's CDR3 is CASSLGAWRDTDTQYF. CDR3 coding DNA: TGTGCCAGCAGCTTAGGGGCTTGGCGGGACACAGATACGCAGTATTTT.

This clonotype was detected many times. This sequence joins TRBV11-2 and TRBJ2-1, with D perhaps matching TRBD1 (5 bases). This CDR3 region has 14 residues. Germline V gives CDR1 SGHAT, CDR2 FQNNGV. With 2 bases removed from V and 8 bases from J, the gap between germline ends came to 13 bases. The CDR3 bases are TGTGCCAGCAGCTTAAGTGCAGGGTGGGATGAGCAGTTCTTC. This codes for CASSLSAGWDEQFF.

This clonotype was counted between two and nine times. The CDR3 nucleotides read TGTGCCAGCAGCTCACTGGGACTAGCGGGAGTTTACAATGAGCAGTTCTTC. It codes for CASSSLGLAGVYNEQFF. The V and J genes are TRBV7-9 and TRBJ2-1, with 14 bases aligning to TRBD2. The CDR3 loop spans 17 amino acids. CDR1 SEHNR and CDR2 FQNEAQ come from the germline V gene (reference sequence). V was clipped by 4 bases and J by 4 bases; unmatched bases: 6.

In its sample, this clonotype was seen a few times. The gene calls are TRBV19 and TRBJ2-3; maybe TRBD2 (6 bases). The V end lost 7 bases, the J end lost 3 bases, and 20 bases lay between the germline ends. From germline, CDR1 is LNHDA and CDR2 SQIVND (reference sequence). The CDR3 spans 16 residues. The CDR3 is CASKTLGREATDTQYF. In DNA, the CDR3 is TGTGCCAGTAAAACCCTCGGAAGGGAGGCGACAGATACGCAGTATTTT.

This clonotype was seen at least ten times. The chain's CDR3 is CASSPTDRLYGYTF. The CDR3 DNA is TGTGCCAGCAGCCCCACGGACCGCCTCTATGGCTACACCTTC. The chain recombines TRBV13 with TRBJ1-2; D gene unclear. V was clipped by 5 bases and J by 4 bases, with 14 bases between them. The germline CDR1 and CDR2 sequences are PRHDT and FYEKMQ (reference sequence). The CDR3 contains 14 residues.

In its sample, this clonotype was seen many times. This chain connects TRBV20-1 to TRBJ2-3; D may be TRBD1 or TRBD2 (5 bases each). Trimming took off 5 bases at V and 2 bases at J, with 17 bases between the two ends. CDR1 is DFQATT and CDR2 is SNEGSKA in the germline V gene (reference sequence). The CDR3 runs to 15 residues. The DNA for the CDR3 is TGCAGTGCTTCCGGGACCCCGGGGTTCACAGATACGCAGTATTTT. This gives the protein CSASGTPGFTDTQYF.

This clonotype was observed at least ten times. V is TRBV19 and J is TRBJ2-5; D not resolved. Germline loops: CDR1 LNHDA, CDR2 SQIVND (reference sequence). The germline V and J ends were trimmed by 4 bases and 5 bases, with 11 bases remaining between them. The CDR3 consists of 13 residues. The CDR3 region has the DNA TGTGCCAGTAGTAAAGGAAAACAGGAGACCCAGTACTTC. It is translated as CASSKGKQETQYF.

This clonotype was seen at least ten times. The rearrangement links TRBV12-3 or TRBV12-4 to TRBJ1-2, with no clear D. V was cut by 3 bases and J by 6 bases, with 14 bases left in between. The CDR3 loop spans 14 amino acids. CDR3 protein: CASSFSLYPNGYTF. CDR3 nucleotides: TGTGCCAGCAGTTTCAGCCTATACCCGAATGGCTACACCTTC.

This clonotype was picked up many times. The CDR3 DNA reads as TGTGCCAGTAGTATTTCTGTAGCCAAAAACATTCAGTACTTC. Encoded protein: CASSISVAKNIQYF. The rearrangement joins TRBV19 to TRBJ2-4; D is undetermined. The CDR3 is 14 amino acids. Trimming stripped 3 bases from V and 0 bases from J, with 6 bases between. CDR1 and CDR2 from the germline V gene are LNHDA and SQIVND (reference sequence).

J is TRBJ2-5 and V is TRBV27, with TRBD2 matching over 10 bases. CDR1 is MNHEY, CDR2 SMNVEV, per germline (reference sequence). This CDR3 spans 17 amino acids. The V gene end was trimmed by 4 bases and the J gene end by 0 bases; junction bases not matched to a gene: 8. In DNA, the CDR3 is TGTGCCAGCAGTTCACTATCTAGCGGGAGTAACCAAGAGACCCAGTACTTC. Protein: CASSSLSSGSNQETQYF.

This clonotype was detected ten times or more. V and J are TRBV7-6 and TRBJ2-1; 7 nucleotides match TRBD1. The V and J ends lost 5 bases and 2 bases, in that order; junction bases with no gene match: 6. Germline lookup yields CDR1 SGHVS and CDR2 FNYEAQ. The CDR3 covers 15 residues. CDR3 amino acids: CASSPPTGPYNEQFF. As DNA, the CDR3 is TGTGCCAGCAGCCCCCCGACAGGGCCCTACAATGAGCAGTTCTTC.

This clonotype was seen a few times. J is TRBJ1-1 and V is TRBV30; weak D call: TRBD1 (6 bases). CDR1 and CDR2 from the germline V gene are GTSNPN and SVGIG (reference sequence). The CDR3 length is 13 residues. The V end was cut by 3 bases, the J end by 2 bases, with 10 bases between. The chain's CDR3 is CAWRLTGNTEAFF. The DNA for the CDR3 is TGTGCCTGGAGGCTGACAGGTAACACTGAAGCTTTCTTT.

The sample holds many counts of this clonotype. This rearrangement joins TRBV2 to TRBJ1-2; D gene unclear. The germline CDR1 and CDR2 sequences are SNHLY and FYNNEI. Trimming stripped 10 bases from V and 2 bases from J, with 23 bases between. This CDR3 has 16 residues. This CDR3 reads CATRNSPRRINYGYTF. The CDR3 bases are TGTGCCACCCGGAACTCCCCAAGAAGGATAAACTATGGCTACACCTTC.

This clonotype showed up many times. V is TRBV19 and J is TRBJ1-5; D is undetermined. The CDR3 length is 13 residues. The V and J ends lost 5 bases and 4 bases respectively, with 9 bases between them. The germline gives CDR1 LNHDA, CDR2 SQIVND (reference sequence). As DNA, the CDR3 is TGTGCCAGTAGTTATGCGGGGAATCAGCCCCAGCATTTT. Translated: CASSYAGNQPQHF.

This clonotype has a count of ten or more. The rearrangement joins TRBV20-1 to TRBJ1-2, with TRBD1 as a possible D gene (5 bases). This CDR3 has 14 residues. The V and J ends lost 4 bases and 1 base respectively, with 13 bases between them. Germline V gives CDR1 DFQATT, CDR2 SNEGSKA (reference sequence). Here the CDR3 reads CSAKSPGYNYGYTF. CDR3 nucleotide sequence: TGCAGTGCTAAATCTCCAGGGTATAACTATGGCTACACCTTC.

This clonotype was recorded many times. The chain recombines TRBV20-1 with TRBJ2-4, with a tentative D call TRBD2 (5 bases). The V gene's germline CDR1 is DFQATT and CDR2 SNEGSKA (reference sequence). There are 13 residues in the CDR3. This CDR3 is CSADERQTNIQYF. The CDR3 DNA reads TGCAGCGCTGATGAGCGGCAGACGAACATTCAGTACTTC.

This clonotype was detected many times. The chain links TRBV12-3 or TRBV12-4 to TRBJ1-2; 7 bases line up with TRBD1. V trimming: 4 bases; J trimming: 7 bases; junction bases outside the gene matches: 3. There are 12 residues in the CDR3. The DNA of the CDR3 is TGTGCCAGCAGTTCCTCAGGGGGTGGCTACACCTTC. Amino acid sequence: CASSSSGGGYTF.

This clonotype was counted at least ten times. The rearrangement joins TRBV24-1 to TRBJ2-7; weak D call: TRBD2 (5 bases). CDR1 is KGHDR, CDR2 SFDVKD, per germline. CDR3 size: 12 residues. With 5 bases removed from V and 1 base from J, the gap between germline ends came to 5 bases. CDR3 protein: CATSGGSYEQYF. The CDR3 DNA is TGTGCCACCAGTGGAGGGTCCTACGAGCAGTACTTC.

This clonotype occurred a few times. This chain joins TRBV4-3 and TRBJ2-2; 8 bases align to TRBD2. The V gene's germline CDR1 is LGHNA and CDR2 YSLEER. The V and J ends lost 1 base and 5 bases, in that order; junction bases with no gene match: 3. This CDR3 has 15 residues. The CDR3 DNA reads TGCGCCAGCAGCCAAGGAGCGGGAGAGACCGGGGAGCTGTTTTTT. Protein: CASSQGAGETGELFF.

In this sample, this clonotype turned up many times. The genes are TRBV5-6 and TRBJ2-7; possible D gene TRBD1, 6 bases. CDR1 SGHDT and CDR2 YYEEEE come from the germline V gene. CDR3 length: 14 residues. The V end lost 0 bases, the J end lost 3 bases, and 10 bases lay between the germline ends. The CDR3, as DNA: TGTGCCAGCAGCTTGGACAGGGAGAACTACGAGCAGTACTTC. This sequence encodes CASSLDRENYEQYF. The full variable domain, its missing parts supplied by reference TRBV5-6 and TRBJ2-7, is DAGVTQSPTHLIKTRGQQVTLRCSPKSGHDTVSWYQQALGQGPQFIFQYYEEEERQRGNFPDRFSGHQFPNYSSELNVNALLLGDSALYLCASSLDRENYEQYFGPGTRLTVT.